This T cell receptor (beta chain) originates from a study of blood T cells in healthy people across ages. Alongside a J-beta primer mix, a sample-barcoded 5' primer served in a second PCR lasting about 7 to 12 cycles. Via MiXCR, TCRdb re-called the 5' RACE reads, giving one row per CDR3 protein. The table records roughly 1,000,000 distinct CDR3 sequences, under 30% of them present only once. Study-wide results and limits: Diversity of TCR beta per million T cells declined in a roughly linear way with age. Donor CMV infection status was unknown, possibly confounding age-related changes in expanded clonotypes.

The CDR3 extends over 13 amino acids. Germline V gene sequence: CDR1 SEHNR, CDR2 FQNEAQ (reference sequence). This clonotype occurred a few times. Its antigen remains unknown. These data are also associated with another study on T cells of mothers and their children. That work states: Persisting microchimeric T cell clones went undetected.

The TCR sequence derives from a girl between 2 and 10 years old in good health. Material for sequencing was blood. V and J are TRBV7-9 and TRBJ2-5; a possible D gene is TRBD1 (6 bases). The J call may be wrong; the DNA end is better matched by TRBJ2-1. CDR3 in amino acids: CASRLQGVSEQFF. CDR3 nucleotides: TGTGCCAGCAGGCTACAGGGAGTTAGTGAGCAGTTCTTC.